This T cell receptor beta chain was sequenced for a study of CD8+CD57+ T cells in acquired aplastic anemia. Background on the study: About 3 ug was the average amount of DNA from sorted CD4+ and CD8+ cells. Findings of the study overall: It was found that fewer than 35 CD8+ CDR3 sequences were shared between patients and controls. In CD8+ cells, Simpson's diversity showed no significant difference between patients and controls.

Individuals selected for sequencing had exhibited CD8+CD57+ cell expansion on flow cytometry. This clonotype was recorded at least ten times. Its antigen is currently unknown. Germline V gene sequence: CDR1 MDHEN, CDR2 SYDVKM. V was pared by 8 bases and J by 2 bases, with 19 bases between. The CDR3 runs to 15 residues. For CDR3 and TCR beta VDJ profiling, genomic DNA was the template used. TCRdb analysed the reads with MiXCR anew, one entry per CDR3 protein. Counted here are 300,000 or so distinct CDR3 sequences, about three fifths occurring once; the ten biggest clones make up roughly 1.3%. This chain links TRBV28 with TRBJ2-7; tentative D call: TRBD2 (5 bases). The TCR sequence derives from a human donor with aplastic anemia. Sequencing used sorted CD4+, CD8+, or CD8+CD57+ T cells (not recorded which) from PBMCs. The CDR3 protein is CASQDSSGLTYEQYF. CDR3 sequence (DNA): TGTGCCAGCCAAGATTCGTCGGGATTAACCTACGAGCAGTACTTC.